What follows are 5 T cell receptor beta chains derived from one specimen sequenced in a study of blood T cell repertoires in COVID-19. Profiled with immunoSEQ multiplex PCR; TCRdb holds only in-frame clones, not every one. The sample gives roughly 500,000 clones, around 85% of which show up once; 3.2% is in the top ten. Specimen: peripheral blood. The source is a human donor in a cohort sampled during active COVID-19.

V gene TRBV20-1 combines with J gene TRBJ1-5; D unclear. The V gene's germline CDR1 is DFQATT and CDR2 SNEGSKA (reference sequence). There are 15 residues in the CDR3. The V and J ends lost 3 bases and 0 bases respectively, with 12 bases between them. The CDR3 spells CSASTPSYSNQPQHF. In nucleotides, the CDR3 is TGCAGTGCTAGTACCCCATCCTATAGCAATCAGCCCCAGCATTTT.

The CDR3 sequence is CASSESGQGSYEQYF. The CDR3 region has the DNA TGCGCCAGCAGTGAGTCCGGACAGGGAAGTTACGAGCAGTACTTC. The genes are TRBV10-1 and TRBJ2-7; 8 bases are a match to TRBD1. The V gene end was trimmed by 0 bases and the J gene end by 4 bases; junction bases not matched to a gene: 5. This CDR3 comprises 15 residues. CDR1 and CDR2 from the germline V gene are WNHNN and SYGVQD (reference sequence).

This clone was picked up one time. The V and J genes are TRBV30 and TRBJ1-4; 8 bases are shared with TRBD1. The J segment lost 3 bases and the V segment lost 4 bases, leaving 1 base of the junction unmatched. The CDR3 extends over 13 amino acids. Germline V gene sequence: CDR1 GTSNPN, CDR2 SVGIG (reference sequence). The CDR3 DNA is TGTGCCTGGACGGGACAGGCTAATGAAAAACTGTTTTTT. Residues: CAWTGQANEKLFF.

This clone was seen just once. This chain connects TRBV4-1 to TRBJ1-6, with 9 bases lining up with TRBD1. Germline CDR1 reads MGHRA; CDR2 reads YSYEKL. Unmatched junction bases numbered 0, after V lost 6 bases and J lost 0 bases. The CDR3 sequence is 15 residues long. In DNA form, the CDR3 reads TGCGCCAGCAGACAGGGGGCCTCCTATAATTCACCCCTCCACTTT. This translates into CASRQGASYNSPLHF.

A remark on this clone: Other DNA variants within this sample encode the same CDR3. CDR3 bases: TGCAGTGCTAGTCTGGGACTAGGGAGCTCCTACGAGCAGTACTTC. The encoded protein is CSASLGLGSSYEQYF. The gene calls are TRBV20-1 and TRBJ2-7, with 8 bases aligning to TRBD2. Germline V gives CDR1 DFQATT, CDR2 SNEGSKA (reference sequence). This CDR3 spans 15 amino acids. With V trimmed by 3 bases and J by 0 bases, 7 bases remained unmatched.